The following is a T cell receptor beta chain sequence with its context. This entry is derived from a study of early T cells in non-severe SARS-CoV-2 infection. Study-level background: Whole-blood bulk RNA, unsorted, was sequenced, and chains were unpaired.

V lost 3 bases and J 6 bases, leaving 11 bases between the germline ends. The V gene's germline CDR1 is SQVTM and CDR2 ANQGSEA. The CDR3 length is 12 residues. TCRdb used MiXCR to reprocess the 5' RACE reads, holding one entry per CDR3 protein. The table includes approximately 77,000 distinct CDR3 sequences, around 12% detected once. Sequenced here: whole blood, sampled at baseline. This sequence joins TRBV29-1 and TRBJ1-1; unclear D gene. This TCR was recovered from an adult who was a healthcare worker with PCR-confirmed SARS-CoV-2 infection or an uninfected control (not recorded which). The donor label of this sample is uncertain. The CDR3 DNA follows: TGCAGCGTTGACGGACCTAGCTCTGAAGCTTTCTTT. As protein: CSVDGPSSEAFF.